Following are 5 T cell receptor beta chains from one sample sequenced in a study of blood T cell repertoires in COVID-19. Clones were read by immunoSEQ multiplex PCR, and TCRdb kept only the in-frame ones, dropping some. The table lists about 120,000 clones, about 85% of them singletons, with under 4% in the top ten. The source material was peripheral blood. The receptors stem from a man in his 60s with acute or convalescent COVID-19.

The CDR3 nucleotides are TGTGCCAGCAGCTTAACTGCGGGAGCGGATTGGGAGCTGTTTTTT. Its translation is CASSLTAGADWELFF. This rearrangement joins TRBV7-9 to TRBJ2-2; TRBD2 matches at 7 bases. The junction had 9 bases not matched to a gene; V was cut back by 2 bases and J by 9 bases. The CDR3 runs 15 residues. Germline-derived CDR1 and CDR2 are SEHNR and FQNEAQ (reference sequence).

The V gene is TRBV6-5, the J gene TRBJ2-1; the match to TRBD2 covers 11 bases. Trimming at V came to 5 bases and at J to 6 bases, leaving 6 bases not matched to a gene. The CDR3 contains 15 residues. The germline gives CDR1 MNHEY, CDR2 SVGAGI. The CDR3 sequence is CASSRTTSGANEQFF. The CDR3 DNA reads TGTGCCAGCAGTCGAACGACTAGCGGGGCCAATGAGCAGTTCTTC.

The chain links TRBV5-6 to TRBJ2-7; 7 bases are a match to TRBD1. V was clipped by 3 bases and J by 2 bases; unmatched bases: 2. The germline V gene has CDR1 SGHDT and CDR2 YYEEEE. The CDR3 totals 13 residues. The CDR3 sequence is CASSSTGTYEQYF. The CDR3, as DNA: TGTGCCAGCAGCTCGACAGGGACCTACGAGCAGTACTTC.

This clone occurred once. Its ends do not fully match the called genes, so a read error is possible. The gene calls are TRBV10-1 and TRBJ2-7; 13 nucleotides line up with TRBD2. This CDR3 is 14 amino acids long. CDR1 WNHNN and CDR2 SYGVQD come from the germline V gene (reference sequence). CDR3 DNA sequence: TGCGCCAGCTCACCGGGCGGGACTAGCGGGAATAGGAACTTC. Protein product: CASSPGGTSGNRNF.

The chain has TRBV4-3 and TRBJ2-7; the match to TRBD2 covers 8 bases. The CDR3 runs to 15 residues. The V segment lost 4 bases and the J segment 3 bases; nucleotides outside the gene matches: 8. Germline V lookup: CDR1 LGHNA, CDR2 YSLEER. The CDR3 region is CASSPGGSGNYEQYF. As DNA, the CDR3 is TGCGCCAGCAGCCCAGGCGGTAGCGGGAACTACGAGCAGTACTTC.